This T cell receptor (beta chain) was sequenced during a study of T cells in Graves' hyperthyroidism and ophthalmopathy. Looking at the study overall: Pretreatment peripheral blood was obtained at initial diagnosis.

Lactation, pregnancy, other autoimmune disease or uncontrolled infection excluded patients. TCR beta CDR3 regions were amplified from RNA transcripts. Initially, a first-round RT-PCR of the TCR CDR3 employed the HTBI primer set. TCRdb analysed the multiplex PCR reads with MiXCR anew, one entry per CDR3 protein. The table shows hundreds of thousands of distinct CDR3 sequences, with approximately 18% occurring only once. Germline values: CDR1 LNHDA, CDR2 SQIVND (reference sequence). V dropped 3 bases and J dropped 0 bases, with 9 bases sitting between them. The CDR3 has 15 residues. This clonotype was found many times.

The sequencing sample was made of blood. V usage is TRBV19 and J usage is TRBJ1-5; no firm D call. This receptor was obtained from a woman aged 50 to 65 with Graves' hyperthyroidism that later progressed to Graves' ophthalmopathy. CDR3 nucleotides: TGTGCCAGTAGTATCTCGGGTTATAGCAATCAGCCCCAGCATTTT. Translation: CASSISGYSNQPQHF.